A selection of T cell receptor beta chains follows, all from one sample in a study of blood T cell repertoires in COVID-19. Clones were sequenced by immunoSEQ multiplex PCR, and TCRdb holds only the in-frame ones, with some missing. The sample includes roughly 280,000 clones, around nine tenths seen only once; the top ten take 2% to 2.5%. Input material: peripheral blood. These receptors were obtained from a man between 45 and 60 years old with acute or convalescent COVID-19. CDR3s include the opening cysteine and the closing phenylalanine or tryptophan. Each record gives: V gene, clone size, J gene, D gene, CDR3 protein, CDR3 DNA. D genes are given only for firm matches. A clone size is listed for some rows: how often the clone was seen (once, few, many), or a class if it is expanded.

TRBV24-1,.,TRBJ2-7,.,CATSTGVGANEQYF,TGTGCCACCAGTACTGGCGTCGGAGCGAACGAGCAGTACTTC
TRBV6-2/TRBV6-3,.,TRBJ2-1,.,CASSYPYNEQFF,TGTGCCAGCAGTTACCCGTATAATGAGCAGTTCTTC
TRBV5-1,few,TRBJ1-5,.,CASSPTGDNQPQHF,TGCGCCAGCAGTCCGACGGGGGACAATCAGCCCCAGCATTTT
TRBV3-1/TRBV3-2,once,TRBJ1-2,.,CASSQVLPTNLRRPTNYGYTF,TGTGCCAGCAGCCAAGTACTTCCGACCAACTTGCGGCGGCCGACTAACTATGGCTACACCTTC
TRBV5-4,.,TRBJ2-3,.,CASSPTGSGSGYTQYF,TGTGCCAGCAGCCCCACAGGGTCCGGCAGCGGATATACGCAGTATTTT
TRBV18,.,TRBJ1-6,TRBD1,CASSPRRLSTGGQIYNSPLHF,TGTGCCAGCTCACCACGAAGACTTTCCACCGGGGGACAGATCTATAATTCACCCCTCCACTTT
TRBV27,.,TRBJ2-7,TRBD1,CASSPDRVAYEQYF,TGTGCCAGCAGTCCGGACAGGGTCGCCTACGAGCAGTACTTC
TRBV2,.,TRBJ1-1,TRBD1,CASSKGQGATEAFF,TGTGCCAGCTCAAAGGGACAGGGGGCCACTGAAGCTTTCTTT
TRBV5-1,.,TRBJ2-7,TRBD2,CASSPTGAGGYEQYF,TGCGCCAGCAGCCCGACCGGGGCGGGGGGATACGAGCAGTACTTC
TRBV6-4,.,TRBJ1-5,.,CASSTTGTGNQPQHF,TGTGCCAGCAGTACGACGGGAACCGGCAATCAGCCCCAGCATTTT
TRBV3-1/TRBV3-2,.,TRBJ1-5,.,CASSQGARYGPQHF,TGTGCCAGCAGCCAAGGGGCACGATACGGGCCCCAGCATTTT
TRBV19,.,TRBJ2-5,.,CASSIASGTQYF,TGTGCCAGTAGTATTGCCTCGGGGACCCAGTACTTC
TRBV3-1/TRBV3-2,.,TRBJ1-2,TRBD1,CASSLRTGISNYGYTF,TGTGCCAGCAGCCTACGGACAGGGATCAGTAACTATGGCTACACCTTC
TRBV5-1,.,TRBJ2-4,TRBD1,CASSRDSKLAKNIQYF,TGCGCCAGCAGCCGGGACAGCAAATTAGCCAAAAACATTCAGTACTTC
TRBV5-1,.,TRBJ2-5,TRBD2,CASSLGSRLAGGSETQYF,TGCGCCAGCAGCTTGGGCTCGCGACTAGCGGGGGGCAGTGAGACCCAGTACTTC
TRBV2,.,TRBJ1-3,.,CASGYQAGNTIYF,TGTGCCAGCGGTTACCAGGCTGGAAACACCATATATTTT
TRBV10-3,.,TRBJ1-1,.,CASGRGDIEAFF,TGTGCCTCCGGGCGCGGGGATATCGAAGCTTTCTTT
TRBV2,.,TRBJ1-5,.,CAWRGSGDQPQHF,TGTGCCTGGAGGGGGAGCGGGGATCAGCCCCAGCATTTT
TRBV15,once,TRBJ1-4,TRBD1,CATSTIQGGFREKLFF,TGTGCCACCAGCACCATACAGGGGGGTTTCAGGGAAAAACTGTTTTTT
TRBV6-5,.,TRBJ1-5,.,CASSYRGRGNQPQHF,TGTGCCAGCAGTTACCGGGGGAGAGGCAATCAGCCCCAGCATTTT
TRBV9,.,TRBJ2-7,.,CASSPGAEQYF,TGTGCCAGCAGCCCAGGCGCCGAGCAGTACTTC
TRBV18,.,TRBJ2-5,.,CASSPPTGQETQYF,TGTGCCAGCTCACCACCTACGGGGCAAGAGACCCAGTACTTC
TRBV7-8,.,TRBJ2-5,TRBD2,CASSPWTSPGGETQYF,TGTGCCAGCAGCCCGTGGACTAGCCCCGGGGGGGAGACCCAGTACTTC
TRBV18,once,TRBJ1-1,.,CASSHPGTEAFF,TGTGCCAGCTCACACCCGGGTACTGAAGCTTTCTTT
TRBV30,.,TRBJ1-4,TRBD1,CAWSAGTGSRKLFF,TGTGCCTGGAGTGCCGGGACAGGGAGTCGTAAACTGTTTTTT
TRBV18,.,TRBJ2-5,.,CASSPPPTQETQYF,TGTGCCAGCTCACCACCGCCTACCCAAGAGACCCAGTACTTC
TRBV19,.,TRBJ1-5,TRBD1,CASSTATGMGNQPQHF,TGTGCCAGTAGTACCGCGACAGGGATGGGCAATCAGCCCCAGCATTTT
TRBV5-4,.,TRBJ2-7,.,CASSPGSSYEQYF,TGTGCCAGCAGCCCGGGGAGCTCCTACGAGCAGTACTTC
TRBV7-2,.,TRBJ2-1,TRBD2,CASFFSGGANEQFF,TGTGCCAGCTTCTTTAGCGGGGGGGCCAATGAGCAGTTCTTC
TRBV7-7,.,TRBJ2-5,TRBD2,CASSRGTSQETQYF,TGTGCTAGCAGCCGAGGGACTAGCCAAGAGACCCAGTACTTC
TRBV19,.,TRBJ1-2,.,CASRRAQGSGYGYTF,TGTGCCAGTAGACGCGCGCAGGGTTCGGGCTATGGCTACACCTTC
TRBV30,.,TRBJ2-7,.,CAWIVAGSHEQYF,TGTGCCTGGATCGTGGCGGGAAGCCACGAGCAGTACTTC
TRBV20-1,.,TRBJ1-1,.,CSATVDTEAFF,TGCAGTGCTACGGTTGATACTGAAGCTTTCTTT
TRBV12-3/TRBV12-4,.,TRBJ2-1,.,CASSLGGEQFF,TGTGCCAGCAGTTTGGGGGGTGAGCAGTTCTTC
TRBV30,.,TRBJ1-5,.,CAWSSREGQPQHF,TGTGCCTGGAGTTCCAGGGAGGGTCAGCCCCAGCATTTT
TRBV15,.,TRBJ1-5,.,CATRQGPFSNQPQHF,TGTGCCACCCGCCAGGGCCCCTTTAGCAATCAGCCCCAGCATTTT
TRBV5-4,.,TRBJ1-3,TRBD1,CASSSDRDSGNTIYF,TGTGCCAGCAGCTCGGACAGGGATTCTGGAAACACCATATATTTT
TRBV7-9,.,TRBJ1-1,.,CASSLAGGREAFF,TGTGCCAGCAGCTTAGCGGGGGGTCGAGAAGCTTTCTTT
TRBV19,.,TRBJ2-1,TRBD2,CASSILGTSGYNEQFF,TGTGCCAGTAGTATACTCGGGACTAGCGGTTACAATGAGCAGTTCTTC
TRBV19,.,TRBJ2-7,.,CASSITGGLSSYEQYF,TGTGCCAGTAGTATAACTGGCGGACTGAGCTCCTACGAGCAGTACTTC
TRBV29-1,.,TRBJ2-1,.,CSVVTDSYNEQFF,TGCAGCGTAGTAACAGACAGCTACAATGAGCAGTTCTTC
TRBV29-1,.,TRBJ1-1,TRBD1,CSVEDRQGMNTEAFF,TGCAGCGTTGAAGACCGACAGGGGATGAACACTGAAGCTTTCTTT
TRBV10-3,.,TRBJ2-2,.,CAISESMGQGGTGELFF,TGTGCCATCAGTGAGTCGATGGGTCAGGGAGGCACCGGGGAGCTGTTTTTT
TRBV11-2,once,TRBJ2-7,.,CASSLDGGPPYEQYF,TGTGCCAGCAGCTTAGATGGAGGACCTCCCTACGAGCAGTACTTC
TRBV21-1,.,TRBJ2-3,.,CASSRRDTSTDTQYF,TGTGCCAGCAGCCGCCGGGACACCAGCACAGATACGCAGTATTTT
TRBV11-2,.,TRBJ1-1,TRBD1,CASSWDRGTEAFF,TGTGCCAGCAGCTGGGACAGGGGCACTGAAGCTTTCTTT
TRBV10-3,.,TRBJ1-6,.,CATTTQNSPLHF,TGTGCCACCACCACCCAGAATTCACCCCTCCACTTT
TRBV5-4,.,TRBJ2-1,TRBD2,CASSLEASGDNEQFF,TGTGCCAGCAGCTTGGAAGCTAGCGGGGACAATGAGCAGTTCTTC
TRBV15,.,TRBJ2-4,TRBD1,CATSPGGPAKNIQYF,TGTGCCACCAGCCCAGGGGGCCCAGCCAAAAACATTCAGTACTTC
TRBV6-5,.,TRBJ1-2,TRBD1,CASSIRGTGGSYTF,TGTGCCAGCAGCATTCGGGGGACAGGGGGCAGCTACACCTTC